This T cell receptor beta chain was obtained from a study of vaccination effects on CD4 cells after COVID-19. TCRdb's table, derived via immunoSEQ multiplex PCR, lists solely in-frame clones and lacks some. The sample carries roughly 71,000 clones, under 80% recorded once. The junction had 5 bases not matched to a gene; V was cut back by 5 bases and J by 8 bases. The CDR3 contains 14 residues. The germline V gene encodes CDR1 SGHTA and CDR2 FQGNSA. Antigen-specific CD4+ T cells were expanded (with viral peptide pools) by the ViraFEST assay ahead of sequencing. Cells that had been cultured for less than eleven days were the source of isolated CD4+ T cells. Two-dose vaccination with either BNT162b2 or mRNA-1273 was given to the participants. Cultures used more than 1.5 million PBMC per well, roughly 9.8 IU/ml IL-2 and around 9.8 ug/ml peptides. Both day 3 and day 7 saw half the medium replaced with IL-2 medium.

Findings and caveats of the study: After vaccination of healthy people, only 1 of 255 vaccine-induced clones cross-reacted with common cold coronaviruses.

For this clone: Antigen unknown.

This chain joins TRBV7-2 and TRBJ1-4; 10 nucleotides match TRBD1. The source of this sequence is a human donor who received a COVID-19 vaccine. Sequencing was performed on CD4+ T cells from PBMCs cultured with HCoV-OC43 spike peptides, taken after COVID-19 vaccination. Subset defined: HCoV-OC43 spike overlapping peptide pool stimulation. The CDR3 protein is CASSPRDRGEKLFF. CDR3 nucleotide sequence: TGTGCCAGCAGCCCCCGGGACAGGGGCGAAAAACTGTTTTTT. Looking up the rest from reference TRBV7-2 and TRBJ1-4 gives the full variable domain: GAGVSQSPSNKVTEKGKDVELRCDPISGHTALYWYRQSLGQGLEFLIYFQGNSAPDKSGLPSDRFSAERTGGSVSTLTIQRTQQEDSAVYLCASSPRDRGEKLFFGSGTQLSVL.